The 27 T cell receptor beta chains given below trace back to one sample, sequenced in a study of PD-L1 blockade in urothelial cancer. Described time point: peripheral blood 6 weeks after treatment start. Assay: immunoSEQ multiplex PCR; the TCRdb copy retains only in-frame clones and omits some. The sample carries about 120,000 clones, roughly 90% recorded once. The sample in question was PBMCs, obtained around atezolizumab (anti-PD-L1) treatment. The receptor source for this set is a man in his fifties or sixties with urothelial cancer.

The chain combines TRBV6-1 with TRBJ2-3; D may be TRBD2 (7 bases). The CDR3 is made up of 17 amino acids. The V gene lost 1 base and the J gene lost 3 bases, with 17 bases spanning the gap. The germline gives CDR1 MNHNS, CDR2 SASEGT. DNA for the CDR3: TGTGCCAGCAGTGAAGAGGAGGGAGGGCAGGGGACAGATACGCAGTATTTT. It encodes CASSEEEGGQGTDTQYF.

The V and J genes are TRBV10-3 and TRBJ1-4; 10 bases are a match to TRBD1. The junction had 10 bases not matched to a gene; V was cut back by 6 bases and J by 0 bases. This CDR3 has 18 residues. In germline, CDR1 is ENHRY, CDR2 SYGVKD. The CDR3 bases are TGTGCCATCAGAGACCCGACAGGGGGCCCCACAACTAATGAAAAACTGTTTTTT. Protein sequence: CAIRDPTGGPTTNEKLFF.

The chain employs TRBV6-6 and TRBJ2-7; D perhaps matches TRBD1 (5 bases). Trimming left V 5 bases short and J 4 bases short, with 9 bases between. This CDR3 is 12 amino acids long. CDR1 is MNHNY, CDR2 SVGAGI, per germline (reference sequence). CDR3 coding DNA: TGTGCCAGCAGTGGGCCAGGGTACGAGCAGTACTTC. This codes for CASSGPGYEQYF.

The chain combines TRBV6-1 with TRBJ2-1; 8 bases map to TRBD1. V lost 6 bases, J lost 4 bases, and 8 bases stayed unmatched. Germline CDR1 reads MNHNS; CDR2 reads SASEGT. This CDR3 comprises 15 residues. For the CDR3, the DNA is TGTGCCAGCAGGACGCAGGGGGCCATTTACAATGAGCAGTTCTTC. This codes for CASRTQGAIYNEQFF.

The V call is TRBV7-6, the J call TRBJ1-2, with unresolved D. Trimming shortened V by 5 bases and J by 0 bases, and 10 bases separated the two germline ends. In germline, CDR1 is SGHVS, CDR2 FNYEAQ. CDR3 length: 14 amino acids. The CDR3 loop is CASSVGSANYGYTF. CDR3 bases: TGTGCCAGCAGCGTAGGCTCGGCTAACTATGGCTACACCTTC. The full variable domain, with the rest looked up from reference TRBV7-6 and TRBJ1-2, is GAGVSQSPRYKVTKRGQDVALRCDPISGHVSLYWYRQALGQGPEFLTYFNYEAQQDKSGLPNDRFSAERPEGSISTLTIQRTEQRDSAMYRCASSVGSANYGYTFGSGTRLTVV.

V gene TRBV6-1 combines with J gene TRBJ1-3, with unresolved D. This CDR3 contains 13 residues. Germline values: CDR1 MNHNS, CDR2 SASEGT. V lost 4 bases and J lost 4, with 8 bases in between. CDR3 in amino acids: CASSVAQGNTIYF. The CDR3 DNA sequence: TGTGCCAGCAGTGTTGCTCAGGGAAACACCATATATTTT.

This clone was recorded only once. The chain joins TRBV7-2 to TRBJ2-3, with 10 bases identical to TRBD1. The germline V gene has CDR1 SGHTA and CDR2 FQGNSA. The length of the CDR3 is 16 residues. Trimming at V came to 4 bases and at J to 6 bases, leaving 10 bases not matched to a gene. CDR3 nucleotide sequence: TGTGCCAGCAGCTCACGCCCGACAGGGGGCGCCGATACGCAGTATTTT. Its translation: CASSSRPTGGADTQYF. Together with reference TRBV7-2 and TRBJ2-3, the CDR3 gives the full variable domain: GAGVSQSPSNKVTEKGKDVELRCDPISGHTALYWYRQSLGQGLEFLIYFQGNSAPDKSGLPSDRFSAERTGGSVSTLTIQRTQQEDSAVYLCASSSRPTGGADTQYFGPGTRLTVL.

This chain joins TRBV25-1 and TRBJ2-7; 7 positions match TRBD2. The V gene end was trimmed by 8 bases and the J gene end by 5 bases; junction bases not matched to a gene: 9. This CDR3 is built from 13 residues. Germline CDR1 reads MGHDK; CDR2 reads SYGVNS. This CDR3 reads CASAITGGHEQYF. The CDR3 DNA reads as TGTGCCAGCGCTATAACGGGAGGCCACGAGCAGTACTTC.

The rearrangement joins TRBV7-2 to TRBJ2-2, with 8 nucleotides matching TRBD1. V shed 5 bases and J 6 bases; nucleotides not matched to a gene: 14. Germline CDR1 and CDR2: SGHTA and FQGNSA. The CDR3 is 17 residues long. The CDR3 nucleotides are TGTGCCAGCAGCCCCCTTCGACAGGGGTTTACGTCCGGGGAGCTGTTTTTT. Amino acid sequence: CASSPLRQGFTSGELFF.

This clone was recorded once. The J gene is TRBJ1-4, the V gene TRBV14; 7 bases match TRBD1. The CDR3 consists of 14 residues. The J segment lost 6 bases and the V segment lost 4 bases, leaving 5 bases of the junction unmatched. Germline assignment: CDR1 SGHDN and CDR2 FVKESK. CDR3 in amino acids: CASSPGTDYEKLFF. Written as DNA, the CDR3 is TGTGCCAGCAGCCCCGGGACAGACTATGAAAAACTGTTTTTT.

Comments on this clone: The same CDR3 arises from other DNA sequences in this sample as well. Here the CDR3 DNA reads TGTGCCAGCAGCTTAGTTGGGCAGGGTCCCTACGAGCAGTACTTC. This codes for CASSLVGQGPYEQYF. The rearrangement joins TRBV11-2 to TRBJ2-7; possible D gene TRBD1, 5 bases. The CDR3 has 15 residues. Between the trimmed V and J ends, which lost 1 base and 2 bases, there was a span of 12 bases. Per the germline V gene, CDR1 is SGHAT and CDR2 is FQNNGV.

This clone was counted only a few times. The rearrangement uses TRBV10-2 and TRBJ1-6, with 8 bases that match TRBD1. The CDR3 runs to 14 residues. Germline lookup yields CDR1 WSHSY and CDR2 SAAADI. V trimming: 6 bases; J trimming: 11 bases; junction bases outside the gene matches: 9. CDR3 in amino acids: CASRPGQVTAPLHF. CDR3 in DNA: TGCGCCAGCAGACCGGGACAGGTAACAGCACCCCTCCACTTT.

V gene TRBV4-3 combines with J gene TRBJ2-2; TRBD2 is a possible D gene (5 bases). Germline V gives CDR1 LGHNA, CDR2 YSLEER. The CDR3 runs 15 residues. V lost 0 bases to trimming and J lost 5 bases, with 10 bases between them. The CDR3 reads CASSQELGRTGELFF. Written as DNA, the CDR3 is TGCGCCAGCAGCCAAGAATTGGGGAGAACCGGGGAGCTGTTTTTT.

The rearrangement uses TRBV18 and TRBJ1-6; 9 bases fit TRBD1. Germline-derived CDR1 and CDR2 are KGHSH and LQKENI. The V gene end was trimmed by 5 bases and the J gene end by 8 bases; junction bases not matched to a gene: 7. The CDR3 loop spans 15 amino acids. CDR3 DNA sequence: TGTGCCAGCTCATCGGACAGGGGAGTTTATTCACCCCTCCACTTT. This encodes CASSSDRGVYSPLHF.

Written as DNA, the CDR3 is TGTGCCAGCAGCCGACCGAGGGGGGGCCAAGAGACCCAGTACTTC. It encodes CASSRPRGGQETQYF. The chain uses TRBV9 and TRBJ2-5; TRBD2 is a possible D gene (7 bases). The CDR3 is made up of 15 amino acids. With 4 bases removed from V and 1 base from J, the gap between germline ends came to 14 bases. Germline assignment: CDR1 SGDLS and CDR2 YYNGEE.

This clone was found once. The chain has TRBV6-1 and TRBJ2-3, with 7 bases identical to TRBD2. The CDR3 totals 18 residues. The V gene's germline CDR1 is MNHNS and CDR2 SASEGT. The trim removed 4 bases at V and 2 bases at J, leaving 15 bases unmatched. CDR3 coding DNA: TGTGCCAGCAGTGCCAGTCGCGGGCTAGCGGTGAACACAGATACGCAGTATTTT. Amino acid sequence: CASSASRGLAVNTDTQYF.

CDR3 protein: CASSSAGTSGRETQYF. In DNA, the CDR3 is TGTGCCAGCAGTTCTGCCGGGACTAGCGGGAGGGAGACCCAGTACTTC. The rearrangement joins TRBV6-5 to TRBJ2-5, with 15 bases fitting TRBD2. From germline, CDR1 is MNHEY and CDR2 SVGAGI. J was trimmed by 5 bases and V by 4 bases; bases with no gene match: 5. This CDR3 region has 16 residues.

This chain joins TRBV6-5 and TRBJ2-1, with a weak D call TRBD2 (6 bases). This CDR3 region has 14 residues. Between the trimmed V and J ends, which lost 2 bases and 7 bases, there was a span of 12 bases. CDR1 and CDR2 from the germline V gene are MNHEY and SVGAGI. The chain's CDR3 is CASSYGGMGNEQFF. The CDR3, as DNA: TGTGCCAGCAGTTACGGCGGGATGGGGAATGAGCAGTTCTTC.

V and J are TRBV19 and TRBJ1-6; D may be TRBD1 (5 bases). The V gene lost 3 bases and the J gene lost 0 bases, with 9 bases spanning the gap. The CDR3 spans 16 residues. Germline CDR1 is LNHDA and CDR2 is SQIVND (reference sequence). The CDR3: CASSMTVSSYNSPLHF. The CDR3 nucleotides are TGTGCCAGTAGTATGACAGTAAGCTCCTATAATTCACCCCTCCACTTT.

The chain uses TRBV5-1 and TRBJ2-3; D possibly corresponds to TRBD2 (6 bases). The CDR3 runs to 16 residues. V lost 2 bases and J 0 bases, leaving 13 bases between the germline ends. Per germline, CDR1 SGHRS and CDR2 YFSETQ. CDR3 DNA sequence: TGCGCCAGCAGCTTTAGCGGTGGTGCTAGCACAGATACGCAGTATTTT. This translates into CASSFSGGASTDTQYF.

This clone was observed a single time. The V gene is TRBV18, the J gene TRBJ2-7, with D perhaps matching TRBD2 (6 bases). V lost 3 bases and J 7 bases, leaving 19 bases between the germline ends. This CDR3 comprises 15 residues. Germline lookup yields CDR1 KGHSH and CDR2 LQKENI. CDR3 bases: TGTGCCAGCTCACCTCTCGGGGGAGCACAAAATGAGCAGTACTTC. This translates into CASSPLGGAQNEQYF. The full variable domain, with the rest looked up from reference TRBV18 and TRBJ2-7, is NAGVMQNPRHLVRRRGQEARLRCSPMKGHSHVYWYRQLPEEGLKFMVYLQKENIIDESGMPKERFSAEFPKEGPSILRIQQVVRGDSAAYFCASSPLGGAQNEQYFGPGTRLTVT.

The chain joins TRBV7-2 to TRBJ2-4; D might be TRBD2 (7 bases). CDR3 length: 13 residues. V dropped 4 bases and J dropped 9 bases, with 13 bases sitting between them. Germline V gives CDR1 SGHTA, CDR2 FQGNSA. As DNA, the CDR3 is TGTGCCAGCAGCTCCGAAGGGGGGGGCATTCAGTACTTC. As protein: CASSSEGGGIQYF.

The chain joins TRBV9 to TRBJ1-1; maybe TRBD1 (5 bases). Trimming stripped 2 bases from V and 1 base from J, with 12 bases between. The CDR3 runs to 15 residues. Germline-derived CDR1 and CDR2 are SGDLS and YYNGEE. This CDR3 reads CASSVALGGNTEAFF. CDR3 sequence (DNA): TGTGCCAGCAGCGTCGCTCTGGGGGGGAACACTGAAGCTTTCTTT.

The V and J genes are TRBV6-1 and TRBJ2-1; 11 bases are shared with TRBD2. Germline V CDR1 and CDR2: MNHNS, SASEGT. This CDR3 comprises 15 residues. Trimming removed 8 bases from V and 7 bases from J; junction bases left unmatched: 10. The CDR3 is CASEITSGSGNEQFF. The CDR3 nucleotides are TGTGCCAGCGAAATTACTAGCGGGAGTGGAAATGAGCAGTTCTTC.

The genes are TRBV11-1 and TRBJ1-2, with 8 bases that match TRBD1. CDR1 and CDR2 from the germline V gene are SGHAT and FQDESV (reference sequence). V was pared by 3 bases and J by 6 bases, with 3 bases of the junction left unmatched. This CDR3 is built from 13 residues. CDR3 sequence reads: CASSLDRVHGYTF. DNA of the CDR3: TGTGCCAGCAGCTTGGACAGGGTGCATGGCTACACCTTC.

This chain joins TRBV18 and TRBJ1-6; 9 positions agree with TRBD1. From germline, CDR1 is KGHSH and CDR2 LQKENI. There are 15 residues in the CDR3. V lost 6 bases to trimming and J lost 5 bases; unmatched junction nucleotides: 5. CDR3 loop: CASSGGQGDNSPLHF. The DNA for the CDR3 is TGTGCCAGCTCCGGGGGACAGGGCGATAATTCACCCCTCCACTTT.

This clone appeared a single time. The chain employs TRBV7-2 and TRBJ2-2; D remains unclear. Germline-derived CDR1 and CDR2 are SGHTA and FQGNSA. V dropped 5 bases and J dropped 4 bases, with 11 bases sitting between them. The CDR3 has 14 residues. The CDR3 loop is CASSPEKLTGELFF. DNA of the CDR3: TGTGCCAGCAGCCCCGAAAAACTCACCGGGGAGCTGTTTTTT.